Shown below are 2 T cell receptor beta chains from a single sample sequenced in a study of T-cell reconstitution after alpha-beta-depleted transplantation in children (dated by TCRdb to about 2016). Library creation used PCR. TCRdb lists the instrument as Illumina HiSeq 2500. TCR library preparation used molecular barcoding, with unique molecular identifiers applied to normalize quantification of the TCRbeta repertoire. TCRdb handled the public reads itself, with Q25 trimming in fastp and clone calling in MiXCR, and kept productive beta chains. CDR3 protein sequences are deduplicated, and each keeps its most common genes and DNA. This sample gives about 500,000 distinct CDR3 sequences in total; around a third of them show up just once. Around 2.4% of the sample is taken by the ten largest. The sample here was PBMCs from the stem cell graft donor, taken from the stem cell graft. Receptor source: a human donor who donated a stem cell graft to a child with aplastic anemia.

The V call is TRBV20-1, the J call TRBJ2-1, with a weak D call TRBD2 (6 bases). Germline CDR1 DFQATT, CDR2 SNEGSKA (reference sequence). The CDR3 length is 14 residues. Trimming cost V 5 bases and J 5 bases, with 16 bases left between them. In nucleotides, the CDR3 is TGCAGTGCTGGCGGGGCGGGGATCCACAATGAGCAGTTCTTC. As protein: CSAGGAGIHNEQFF.

CDR3 sequence reads: CASSLREGGNTIYF. The DNA for the CDR3 is TGTGCCAGCAGCTTAAGGGAAGGTGGAAACACCATATATTTT. The V and J genes are TRBV7-9 and TRBJ1-3; D unresolved. There are 14 residues in the CDR3. Trimming removed 2 bases from V and 3 bases from J, with 8 bases in between. In germline, CDR1 is SEHNR, CDR2 FQNEAQ (reference sequence). The complete variable domain, with remaining parts taken from reference TRBV7-9 and TRBJ1-3, reads DTGVSQNPRHKITKRGQNVTFRCDPISEHNRLYWYRQTLGQGPEFLTYFQNEAQLEKSRLLSDRFSAERPKGSFSTLEIQRTEQGDSAMYLCASSLREGGNTIYFGEGSWLTVV.